A single TCR beta chain is shown here with its context. Its target is unknown. About 5 deparaffinized, unstained approximately 9.5 um sections supplied tumor areas macrodissected using marked H&E slides as a guide. The CDR3 loop spans 16 amino acids. Germline trimming cut 5 bases from V and 1 base from J; bases unmatched to any gene: 6. In germline, CDR1 is SEHNR, CDR2 FQNEAQ (reference sequence). This entry belongs to a study of T cells in lung cancer brain metastases. Notes on the study in general: Most clones were lesion-specific, with limited overlap between paired lesions (mean Morisita index approximately 0.21). Brain metastases had fewer unique productive clones than primaries (median around 1,400 versus 4,600). The complete infiltrating T cell repertoire may not have been retrieved from FFPE.

Clones were sequenced by immunoSEQ multiplex PCR, and TCRdb holds only the in-frame ones, with some missing. Of 350 to 500 clones in the sample, roughly 89% were seen once. The chain joins TRBV7-9 to TRBJ2-1, with 9 bases that match TRBD1. This sequence was found in a man aged 70-80 years with non-small cell lung cancer that had spread to the brain. Input material: tumor tissue from a brain metastasis. The DNA of the CDR3 is TGTGCCAGCAGCGATACAGGGGGCTCTTCCTACAATGAGCAGTTCTTC. Translating it yields CASSDTGGSSYNEQFF. Combining the CDR3 with reference TRBV7-9 and TRBJ2-1 gives the whole variable domain DTGVSQNPRHKITKRGQNVTFRCDPISEHNRLYWYRQTLGQGPEFLTYFQNEAQLEKSRLLSDRFSAERPKGSFSTLEIQRTEQGDSAMYLCASSDTGGSSYNEQFFGPGTRLTVL.